This T cell receptor beta chain was recovered during a study of CD8+CD57+ T cells in acquired aplastic anemia. Study-level information: The average for DNA from sorted CD4+ and CD8+ cells was 3.2 ug. Study results and limitations: Comparison of patients with controls identified around 31 shared CD8+ CDR3 sequences.

Genomic DNA, the template, was used for profiling of the TCR beta VDJ and CDR3. TCRdb independently ran MiXCR on the reads; one entry per CDR3 protein. The sample contains over 150,000 distinct CDR3 sequences, 52% of which appear only once. This clonotype was seen only a few times. As yet, its antigen is unknown. Previously, flow cytometry had revealed CD8+CD57+ cell expansion in the patients chosen for sequencing. Diagnosis of severe acquired aplastic anemia applied to all patients. No therapy was given to patients before blood sampling. The CDR3 covers 18 residues. Germline loops: CDR1 SGHAT, CDR2 FQNNGV. Trimming took 4 bases from V and 0 from J; bases not matched to a gene: 13.

The chain recombines TRBV11-2 with TRBJ2-3; 7 positions match TRBD1. Sequencing used sorted CD4+, CD8+, or CD8+CD57+ T cells (not recorded which) from PBMCs. The clonotype originates from a human donor with aplastic anemia. This chain's CDR3 is CASSSFPDREPSTDTQYF. CDR3 in DNA: TGTGCCAGCAGCTCCTTCCCCGACAGGGAACCCAGCACAGATACGCAGTATTTT.